This is a list of T cell receptor beta chains from one sample in a study of beta chain features in type 1 diabetes. Profiled with immunoSEQ multiplex PCR; TCRdb holds only in-frame clones, not every one. The table includes fewer than 500,000 clones, approximately 15% detected once. Material: naive CD4+ T cells from blood. All receptors come from a man aged 30 to 39 in good health. CDR3s include the opening cysteine and the closing phenylalanine or tryptophan. A D gene is named only where the DNA matches it firmly. Only some rows state a clone size, as once, few, many or a class for expanded clones.

size | J | D | V | DNA | CDR3
few | TRBJ2-1 | . | TRBV7-3 | TGTGCCAGCAGCCCGGCAGGACCGGGCTACAATGAGCAGTTCTTC | CASSPAGPGYNEQFF
. | TRBJ2-5 | . | TRBV18 | TGTGCCAGCTCACCCAAGTACCAAGAGACCCAGTACTTC | CASSPKYQETQYF
few | TRBJ2-3 | TRBD2 | TRBV6-5 | TGTGCCAGCAGGACTAGCGCGACAGATACGCAGTATTTT | CASRTSATDTQYF
many | TRBJ2-2 | . | TRBV29-1 | TGCAGCGTTGAAGGGGGGCGGGAGCTGTTTTTT | CSVEGGRELFF
. | TRBJ2-2 | . | TRBV30 | TGTGCCTGGAGTTCCGGGACCAACACCGGGGAGCTGTTTTTT | CAWSSGTNTGELFF
. | TRBJ2-3 | TRBD2 | TRBV11-2 | TGTGCCAGCAGCTCCCTAGCGGGGGGCACAGATACGCAGTATTTT | CASSSLAGGTDTQYF
few | TRBJ2-7 | . | TRBV7-9 | TGTGCCAGCAGCCCGGACAGCTCCTACGAGCAGTACTTC | CASSPDSSYEQYF
. | TRBJ1-2 | . | TRBV20-1 | TGCAGTGCCTCTAAAGGGGATGGCTACACCTTC | CSASKGDGYTF
few | TRBJ2-7 | . | TRBV2 | TGTGCCAGCAGTCGGAGTTACGAGCAGTACTTC | CASSRSYEQYF
. | TRBJ2-3 | . | TRBV29-1 | TGCAGCACGTGGGGTGCAGATACGCAGTATTTT | CSTWGADTQYF
few | TRBJ1-1 | . | TRBV29-1 | TGCAGCGCCACAAGTCAGGGGAACACTGAAGCTTTCTTT | CSATSQGNTEAFF
few | TRBJ1-1 | . | TRBV18 | TGTGCCAGCTCACGACAAGGGGCTGAAGCTTTCTTT | CASSRQGAEAFF
. | TRBJ2-6 | . | TRBV7-9 | TGTGCCAGCAGCTTAAGTTCAGGTCCGTCTGGGGCCAACGTCCTGACTTTC | CASSLSSGPSGANVLTF
few | TRBJ2-1 | TRBD1 | TRBV6-1 | TGTGCCAGGGGTTTACAGGGGGCTTTAGACAATGAGCAGTTCTTC | CARGLQGALDNEQFF
few | TRBJ2-1 | TRBD2 | TRBV27 | TGTGCCAGCAGTGCAACTAGCGGGAGAAGCAATGAGCAGTTCTTC | CASSATSGRSNEQFF
. | TRBJ1-2 | . | TRBV30 | TGTGCCTGGAGTGTCGGGTTGAACTATGGCTACACCTTC | CAWSVGLNYGYTF
. | TRBJ2-5 | . | TRBV7-8 | TGTGCCAGCAGCTCCCCCGCAGAGACCCAGTACTTC | CASSSPAETQYF
few | TRBJ1-2 | . | TRBV6-5 | TGTGCCAGCGGCAGGTTGGATGGCTACACCTTC | CASGRLDGYTF
. | TRBJ2-5 | . | TRBV15 | TGTGCCACCAGCAGAGAAGGAGAGACCCAGTACTTC | CATSREGETQYF
once | TRBJ1-4 | . | TRBV5-6 | TGTGCCAGCAGCCCTTTGATGGGGTCTAATGAAAAACTGTTTTTT | CASSPLMGSNEKLFF
many | TRBJ2-3 | . | TRBV29-1 | TGCAGCGTTGCCCATAGCACAGATACGCAGTATTTT | CSVAHSTDTQYF
. | TRBJ2-4 | TRBD1 | TRBV2 | TGTGCCAGCAGTGGGGACAGCAAAAACATTCAGTACTTC | CASSGDSKNIQYF
. | TRBJ1-2 | . | TRBV7-2 | TGTGCCAGCAGCCCGAGGGGCGACTACACCTTC | CASSPRGDYTF
few | TRBJ2-3 | TRBD2 | TRBV9 | TGTGCCAGCAGCACGGGGGGGCCCGTAGATACGCAGTATTTT | CASSTGGPVDTQYF
few | TRBJ1-2 | . | TRBV25-1 | TGTGCCAGCAGTGATCCGGGCAGGGGCTATGGCTACACCTTC | CASSDPGRGYGYTF
few | TRBJ2-5 | . | TRBV28 | TGTGCCAGCAGCCGGCAGGGCCTCCAAGAGACCCAGTACTTC | CASSRQGLQETQYF
few | TRBJ1-6 | . | TRBV2 | TGTGCCAGCAGTGAGTCGACAGTCAGGTCACCCCTCCACTTT | CASSESTVRSPLHF
. | TRBJ2-3 | . | TRBV9 | TGTGCCAGCAGCGTAGCCCCCAACGTCCGTACGCAGTATTTT | CASSVAPNVRTQYF
. | TRBJ1-2 | . | TRBV15 | TGTGCCACCAGCAGAGAAAAAAGGGACACCTATGGCTACACCTTC | CATSREKRDTYGYTF
. | TRBJ1-4 | TRBD1 | TRBV29-1 | TGCAGCGTTGAGAGGACAGGTACAACTAATGAAAAACTGTTTTTT | CSVERTGTTNEKLFF
few | TRBJ1-1 | . | TRBV20-1 | TGCAGTGCTAGAGGGTTAGGCGAAGCTTTCTTT | CSARGLGEAFF
few | TRBJ2-1 | . | TRBV4-3 | TGCGCCAGCAGCCCCGGGGGGCTATCCAATGAGCAGTTCTTC | CASSPGGLSNEQFF
. | TRBJ2-2 | . | TRBV7-2 | TGTGCCAGCAGACCGGCTGGCACCGGGGAGCTGTTTTTT | CASRPAGTGELFF
few | TRBJ2-1 | TRBD2 | TRBV10-3 | TGTGCCATCACCCTCAACTCGGCGGGAGGTTTGGATGAGCAGTTCTTC | CAITLNSAGGLDEQFF
. | TRBJ2-3 | . | TRBV10-3 | TGTGCCATCAGTGATGGTACAGATACGCAGTATTTT | CAISDGTDTQYF
. | TRBJ1-2 | TRBD1 | TRBV6-6 | TGTGCCAGCCAGAAGGGACAGGGGGTGTATGGCTACACCTTC | CASQKGQGVYGYTF
. | TRBJ2-1 | . | TRBV9 | TGTGCCAGCAGCGTAGCTCGGCTGGCAGGGCTCGTCCATGAGCAGTTCTTC | CASSVARLAGLVHEQFF